These T cell receptor beta chains were read from a single sample in a study of blood T cell repertoires in COVID-19. TCRdb keeps only in-frame clones here, not all; method: immunoSEQ multiplex PCR. In the table there are approximately 250,000 clones, about 89% of which are singletons. Sequencing input: peripheral blood. The receptors were gathered from a man in his forties with active or convalescent COVID-19. CDR3s include the opening cysteine and the closing phenylalanine or tryptophan. D genes are given only for firm matches. Clone size is not always given. Where it is, it says once, few, many or a class for expanded clones.

TRBD1	TRBV10-3	TRBJ1-5	-	TGTGCCATCAGTCCGGGACAGAGCAATCAGCCCCAGCATTTT	CAISPGQSNQPQHF
-	TRBV5-5	TRBJ2-4	-	TGTGCCAGCAGCTTACAAGGGGGTTCGGTAAACATTCAGTACTTC	CASSLQGGSVNIQYF
TRBD1	TRBV6-5	TRBJ2-7	-	TGTGCCGGGGGGACAGGGGGCTCCTACGAGCAGTACTTC	CAGGTGGSYEQYF
-	TRBV27	TRBJ2-5	-	TGTGCCAGCAGTTTATCTTATCCAGGGGGAGGACAAGAGACCCAGTACTTC	CASSLSYPGGGQETQYF
-	TRBV18	TRBJ2-7	-	TGTGCCAGCTCACCGAGGGGGGGATCCTCCTACGAGCAGTACTTC	CASSPRGGSSYEQYF
-	TRBV9	TRBJ2-3	-	TGTGCCAGCAGCGCCGGGTGGACAGATACGCAGTATTTT	CASSAGWTDTQYF
-	TRBV11-3	TRBJ2-7	-	TGTGCCAGCAGCTTCGGAGAGGCCTACGAGCAGTACTTC	CASSFGEAYEQYF
-	TRBV6-4	TRBJ2-3	-	TGTGCCAGCAGTGACTCCGGGGCGGGGGCCCGCACAGATACGCAGTATTTT	CASSDSGAGARTDTQYF
TRBD1	TRBV7-9	TRBJ2-2	-	TGTGCCAGCAGCTTTTCAGGGGGCGGGGACACCGGGGAGCTGTTTTTT	CASSFSGGGDTGELFF
-	TRBV4-2	TRBJ2-3	-	TGTGCCAGCAGCCACGGCGGGGGCACAGATACGCAGTATTTT	CASSHGGGTDTQYF
-	TRBV19	TRBJ1-5	-	TGTGCCAGTAGTATAGGGGGGGGAAGTGGCAATCAGCCCCAGCATTTT	CASSIGGGSGNQPQHF
TRBD1	TRBV6-5	TRBJ1-2	-	TGTGCCAGCAGTTACGGGACAGGGGAAGGATATGGCTACACCTTC	CASSYGTGEGYGYTF
-	TRBV7-9	TRBJ1-1	-	TGTGCCAGCAGCACCCACATCACAGGACCGAACACTGAAGCTTTCTTT	CASSTHITGPNTEAFF
TRBD1	TRBV3-1/TRBV3-2	TRBJ1-2	-	TGTGCCAGCAGCCAAGGGGCGGGACAGGGAAATGGCTACACCTTC	CASSQGAGQGNGYTF
-	TRBV6-6	TRBJ1-2	-	TGTGCCAGCTGGGGAGTCGGCTACACCTTC	CASWGVGYTF
TRBD1	TRBV7-9	TRBJ2-7	once	TGTGCCAGCAGCCAAAGGGCCCGCCGGGACAGAACCTACGAGCAGTACTTC	CASSQRARRDRTYEQYF
TRBD1	TRBV7-9	TRBJ2-7	-	TGTGCCAGCAGCTTTCCCTCTCCGGGACAGGGCTCTCACGAGCAGTACTTC	CASSFPSPGQGSHEQYF
TRBD1	TRBV29-1	TRBJ1-2	-	TGCAGCGTTCGAACAAGTACAGGGGGCCTCTATGGCTACACCTTC	CSVRTSTGGLYGYTF
TRBD2	TRBV9	TRBJ2-7	-	TGTGCCAGCAGCCCCTGGACGGGACTAGGAATCCACGAGCAGTACTTC	CASSPWTGLGIHEQYF
TRBD1	TRBV28	TRBJ1-5	-	TGTGCCAGCAGTATCCCGGGACAGGGGAATCAGCCCCAGCATTTT	CASSIPGQGNQPQHF
TRBD2	TRBV5-1	TRBJ2-7	few	TGCGCCAGCAGCTCTGGATTATCCTCCGGACTAGCGCACGGGGACTCCTACGAGCAGTACTTC	CASSSGLSSGLAHGDSYEQYF
TRBD2	TRBV5-1	TRBJ2-1	-	TGCGCCAGCAGCTCGGGGGGTCGACTACGAGAGCAGTTCTTC	CASSSGGRLREQFF
TRBD1	TRBV2	TRBJ1-4	-	TGTGCCAGCAGTCAACAGGGGGTAAACGAAAAACTGTTTTTT	CASSQQGVNEKLFF
-	TRBV9	TRBJ2-7	-	TGTGCCAGCAGCGCAGCGGGTGTAGGAAAAGAGCAGTACTTC	CASSAAGVGKEQYF
-	TRBV5-1	TRBJ2-6	-	TGCGCCAGCAGAGCACACAGCTCTGGGGCCAACGTCCTGACTTTC	CASRAHSSGANVLTF
-	TRBV6-1	TRBJ1-3	-	TGTGCCAGCAGTGAACAGGGGCATCCTGGAAACACCATATATTTT	CASSEQGHPGNTIYF
TRBD1	TRBV28	TRBJ1-2	once	TGTGCCACCCGGGACAGGGGAGGTAGGCACTATGGCTACACCTTC	CATRDRGGRHYGYTF
-	TRBV5-6	TRBJ1-2	-	TGTGCCAGCAGCTTGCAGGGTTCTAACTATGGCTACACCTTC	CASSLQGSNYGYTF
-	TRBV28	TRBJ1-1	-	TGTGCCAGCAGTCTGAAACGGGACACTGAAGCTTTCTTT	CASSLKRDTEAFF
TRBD2	TRBV5-1	TRBJ2-1	-	TGCGCCAGCAGCCCCCGGACTAGCGGGGGGAACAATGAGCAGTTCTTC	CASSPRTSGGNNEQFF
-	TRBV5-1	TRBJ2-2	-	TGCGCCAGCAGCTTTGGAGGCGCGGGGAACACCGGGGAGCTGTTTTTT	CASSFGGAGNTGELFF
TRBD2	TRBV7-3	TRBJ2-1	-	TGTGCCAGCAGCGAAACCGGGACTAGCGGGGGAATCTACAATGAGCAGTTCTTC	CASSETGTSGGIYNEQFF
-	TRBV14	TRBJ1-6	-	TGTGCCAGCAGCCAAGATCTGGGCAGGGGAAGCTCACCCCTCCACTTT	CASSQDLGRGSSPLHF
TRBD1	TRBV19	TRBJ1-5	few	TGTGCCAGTAACCCCCTCGACAGGGGGCTATCTCAGCCCCAGCATTTT	CASNPLDRGLSQPQHF
TRBD2	TRBV5-1	TRBJ2-1	-	TGCGCCAGCAGCTTGACTCTAGGCGGGAGTCGGGGAAATGAGCAGTTCTTC	CASSLTLGGSRGNEQFF
-	TRBV11-3	TRBJ1-6	-	TGTGCCAGCAGCTTTGCGGGAGTTGGTTCACCCCTCCACTTT	CASSFAGVGSPLHF
TRBD1	TRBV5-1	TRBJ2-3	-	TGCGCCAGCAGCTGGGAGACAGGGGGGCTTGGGGATACGCAGTATTTT	CASSWETGGLGDTQYF
-	TRBV2	TRBJ2-5	-	TGTGCCAGCAGTGACATGGACAGACAAGAGACCCAGTACTTC	CASSDMDRQETQYF
-	TRBV27	TRBJ2-5	-	TGTGCCAGCAGTCGGATAGCGTCCGGCCAAGAGACCCAGTACTTC	CASSRIASGQETQYF
TRBD2	TRBV10-3	TRBJ2-7	-	TGTGCCATCAGTGAGTCTGGGGGACTAGCGGGAGCCTCCTACGAGCAGTACTTC	CAISESGGLAGASYEQYF
TRBD1	TRBV30	TRBJ1-1	-	TGTGCCTGGAGCGGGACAGGAATGAGCGGGTCTTTCTTT	CAWSGTGMSGSFF
TRBD1	TRBV9	TRBJ2-5	-	TGTGCCAGCAGCGCCAGGGGGACGTACCAAGAGACCCAGTACTTC	CASSARGTYQETQYF
-	TRBV5-1	TRBJ1-6	few	TGCGCCAGCAAGGACAGTTATAATTCACCCCTCCACTTT	CASKDSYNSPLHF
-	TRBV28	TRBJ2-5	-	TGTGCCAGCAGTTTAATAGACAACCAAGAGACCCAGTACTTC	CASSLIDNQETQYF
-	TRBV2	TRBJ2-1	-	TGTGCCTTCTTACGAGGGGGTGGGAATGAGCAGTTCTTC	CAFLRGGGNEQFF